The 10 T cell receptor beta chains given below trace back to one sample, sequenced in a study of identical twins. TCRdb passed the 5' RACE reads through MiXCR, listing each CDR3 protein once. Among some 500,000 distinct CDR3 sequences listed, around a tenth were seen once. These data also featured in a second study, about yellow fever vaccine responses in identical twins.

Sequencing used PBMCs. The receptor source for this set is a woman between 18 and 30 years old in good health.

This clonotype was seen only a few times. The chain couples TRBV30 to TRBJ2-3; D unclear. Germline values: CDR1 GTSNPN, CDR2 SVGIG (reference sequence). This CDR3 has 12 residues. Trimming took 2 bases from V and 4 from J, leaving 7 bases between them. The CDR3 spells CAWSPRADTQYF. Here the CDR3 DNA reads TGTGCCTGGAGTCCCCGGGCAGATACGCAGTATTTT.

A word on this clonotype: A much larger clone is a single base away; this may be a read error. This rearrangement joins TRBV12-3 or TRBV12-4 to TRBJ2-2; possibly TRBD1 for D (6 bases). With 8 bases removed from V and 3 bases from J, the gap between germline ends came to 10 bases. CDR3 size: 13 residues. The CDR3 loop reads CASVDSYTGELFF. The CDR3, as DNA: TGTGCCAGCGTGGACAGTTACACCGGGGAGCTGTTTTTT.

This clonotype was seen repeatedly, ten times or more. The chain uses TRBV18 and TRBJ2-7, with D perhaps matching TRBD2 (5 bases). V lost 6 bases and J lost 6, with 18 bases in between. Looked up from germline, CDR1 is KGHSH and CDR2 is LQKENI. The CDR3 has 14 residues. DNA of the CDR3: TGTGCCAGCTCGACGGGCGGCGGGTTGGGCGAGCAGTACTTC. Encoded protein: CASSTGGGLGEQYF.

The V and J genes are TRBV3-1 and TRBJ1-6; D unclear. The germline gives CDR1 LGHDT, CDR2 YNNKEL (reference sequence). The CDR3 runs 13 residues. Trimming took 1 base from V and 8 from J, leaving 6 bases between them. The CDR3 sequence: CASSQVEDSPLHF. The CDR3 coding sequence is TGTGCCAGCAGCCAAGTGGAGGATTCACCCCTCCACTTT. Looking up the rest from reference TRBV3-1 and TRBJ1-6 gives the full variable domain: DTAVSQTPKYLVTQMGNDKSIKCEQNLGHDTMYWYKQDSKKFLKIMFSYNNKELIINETVPNRFSPKSPDKAHLNLHINSLELGDSAVYFCASSQVEDSPLHFGNGTRLTVT.

CDR3 sequence: CASSIDILADGSYEQYF. Here the CDR3 DNA reads TGTGCCAGTAGTATAGATATCCTGGCGGACGGATCCTACGAGCAGTACTTC. The gene calls are TRBV19 and TRBJ2-7; D unclear. The germline gives CDR1 LNHDA, CDR2 SQIVND (reference sequence). This CDR3 comprises 17 residues. V was shortened by 0 bases and J by 1 base, with 16 bases between the two germline ends.

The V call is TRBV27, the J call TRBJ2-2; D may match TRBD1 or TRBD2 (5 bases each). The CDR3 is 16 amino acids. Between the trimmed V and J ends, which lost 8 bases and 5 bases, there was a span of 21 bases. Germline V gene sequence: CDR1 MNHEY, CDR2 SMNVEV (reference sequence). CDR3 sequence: CASRYTGRGATGELFF. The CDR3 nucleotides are TGTGCCAGCCGATACACGGGACGCGGCGCAACCGGGGAGCTGTTTTTT.

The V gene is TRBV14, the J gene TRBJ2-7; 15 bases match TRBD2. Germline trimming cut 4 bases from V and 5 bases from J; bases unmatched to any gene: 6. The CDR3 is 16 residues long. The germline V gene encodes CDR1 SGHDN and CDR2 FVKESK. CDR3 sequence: CASSPGLAGGNHEQYF. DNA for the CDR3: TGTGCCAGCAGCCCAGGACTAGCGGGAGGGAACCACGAGCAGTACTTC.

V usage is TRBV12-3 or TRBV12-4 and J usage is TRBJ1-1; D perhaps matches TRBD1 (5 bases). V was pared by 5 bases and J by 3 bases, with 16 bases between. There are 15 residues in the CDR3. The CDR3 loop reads CASSTTSGTYTEAFF. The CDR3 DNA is TGTGCCAGCAGTACCACCTCCGGGACCTACACTGAAGCTTTCTTT.

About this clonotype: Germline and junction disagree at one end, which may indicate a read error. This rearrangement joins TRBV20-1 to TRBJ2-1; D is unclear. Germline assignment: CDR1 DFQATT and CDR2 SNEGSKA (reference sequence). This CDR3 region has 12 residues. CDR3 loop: CSAPESYNVQFF. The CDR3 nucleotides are TGCAGTGCCCCCGAATCCTACAATGTGCAGTTCTTC.

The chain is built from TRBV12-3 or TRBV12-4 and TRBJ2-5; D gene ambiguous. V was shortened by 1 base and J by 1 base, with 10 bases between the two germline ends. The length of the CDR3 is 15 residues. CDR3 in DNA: TGTGCCAGCAGTTTAGGGTTGGCTACCCAAGAGACCCAGTACTTC. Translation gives CASSLGLATQETQYF.